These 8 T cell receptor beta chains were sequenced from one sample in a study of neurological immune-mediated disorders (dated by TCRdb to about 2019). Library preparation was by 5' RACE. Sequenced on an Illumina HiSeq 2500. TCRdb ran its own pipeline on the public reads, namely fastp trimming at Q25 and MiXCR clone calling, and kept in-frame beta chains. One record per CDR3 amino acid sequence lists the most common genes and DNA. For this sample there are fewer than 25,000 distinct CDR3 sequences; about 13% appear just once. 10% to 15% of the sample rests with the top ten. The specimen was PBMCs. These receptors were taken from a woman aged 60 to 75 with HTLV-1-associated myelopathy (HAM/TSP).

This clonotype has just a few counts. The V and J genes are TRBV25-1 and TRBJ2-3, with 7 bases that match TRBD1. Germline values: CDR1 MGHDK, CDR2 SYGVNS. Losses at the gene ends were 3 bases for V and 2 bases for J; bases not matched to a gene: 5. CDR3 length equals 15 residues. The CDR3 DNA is TGTGCCAGCAGTGACTACAGGGGCCCCACAGATACGCAGTATTTT. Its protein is CASSDYRGPTDTQYF.

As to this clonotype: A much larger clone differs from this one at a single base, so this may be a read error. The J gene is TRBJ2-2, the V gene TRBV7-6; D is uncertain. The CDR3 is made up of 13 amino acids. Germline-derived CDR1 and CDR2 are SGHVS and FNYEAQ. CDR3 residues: CASSRRNTEELFF. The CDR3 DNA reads TGTGCCAGCAGTAGGCGGAACACCGAGGAGCTGTTTTTT.

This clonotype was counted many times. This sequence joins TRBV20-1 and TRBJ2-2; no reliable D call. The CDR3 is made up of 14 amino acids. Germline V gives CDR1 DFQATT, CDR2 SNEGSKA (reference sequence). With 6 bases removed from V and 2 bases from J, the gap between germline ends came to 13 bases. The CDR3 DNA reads TGCAGTGCACGGCAGGAGCTTAACACCGGGGAGCTGTTTTTT. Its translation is CSARQELNTGELFF.

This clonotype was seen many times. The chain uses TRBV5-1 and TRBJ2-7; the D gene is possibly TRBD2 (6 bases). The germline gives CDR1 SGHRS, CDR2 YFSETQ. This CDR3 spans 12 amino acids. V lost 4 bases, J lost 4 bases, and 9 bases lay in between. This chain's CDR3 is CASSPGRYEQYF. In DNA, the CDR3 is TGCGCCAGCAGCCCGGGGAGGTACGAGCAGTACTTC.

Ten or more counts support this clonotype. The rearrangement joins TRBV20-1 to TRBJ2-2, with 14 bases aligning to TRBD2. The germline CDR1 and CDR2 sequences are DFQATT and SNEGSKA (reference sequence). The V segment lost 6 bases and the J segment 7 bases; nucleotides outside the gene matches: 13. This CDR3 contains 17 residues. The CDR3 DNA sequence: TGCAGTGCAAATACCGGGACTAGCGGGAGTATCGGCGGGGAGCTGTTTTTT. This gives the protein CSANTGTSGSIGGELFF.

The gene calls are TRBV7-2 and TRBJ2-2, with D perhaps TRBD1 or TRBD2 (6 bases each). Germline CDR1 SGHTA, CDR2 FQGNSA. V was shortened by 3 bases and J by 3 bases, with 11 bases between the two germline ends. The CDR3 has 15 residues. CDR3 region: CASSFPGADTGELFF. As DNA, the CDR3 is TGTGCCAGCAGCTTTCCGGGGGCCGACACCGGGGAGCTGTTTTTT.

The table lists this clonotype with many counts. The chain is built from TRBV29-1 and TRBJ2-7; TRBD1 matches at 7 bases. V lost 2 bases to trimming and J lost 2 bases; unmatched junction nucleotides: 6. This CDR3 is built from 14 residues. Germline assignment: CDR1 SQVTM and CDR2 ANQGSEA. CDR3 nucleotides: TGCAGCGTTGAAACAGGGGTGGGGGCCTACGAGCAGTACTTC. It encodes CSVETGVGAYEQYF.

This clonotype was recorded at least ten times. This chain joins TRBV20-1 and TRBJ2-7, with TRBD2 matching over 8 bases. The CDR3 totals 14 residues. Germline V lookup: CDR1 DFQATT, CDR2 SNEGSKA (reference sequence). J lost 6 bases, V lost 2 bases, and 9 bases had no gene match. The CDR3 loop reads CSARPLAALTEQYF. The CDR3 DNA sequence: TGCAGTGCTAGACCACTAGCGGCTCTGACCGAGCAGTACTTC.